The T cell receptor beta chain described here comes from a study of T cells in Graves' hyperthyroidism and ophthalmopathy. This clonotype was found many times. Germline values: CDR1 SQVTM, CDR2 ANQGSEA. The CDR3 runs to 11 residues. V was pared by 5 bases and J by 6 bases, with 3 bases of the junction left unmatched. Amplification of TCR beta CDR3 regions was performed using RNA transcripts as template. With the HTBI primer set, the TCR CDR3 went through a first round of RT-PCR. MiXCR was run by TCRdb on the multiplex PCR reads, yielding one entry per CDR3 protein. Here the sample spans some 570,000 distinct CDR3 sequences, 13% to 15% being singletons.

The TCR originated in a woman aged 18-30 years with Graves' ophthalmopathy. The rearrangement joins TRBV29-1 to TRBJ1-2, with 7 nucleotides matching TRBD1. Sequences were obtained from blood. CDR3 in DNA: TGCAGCGTTCGACAGGGAGATGGCTACACCTTC. Protein sequence: CSVRQGDGYTF.